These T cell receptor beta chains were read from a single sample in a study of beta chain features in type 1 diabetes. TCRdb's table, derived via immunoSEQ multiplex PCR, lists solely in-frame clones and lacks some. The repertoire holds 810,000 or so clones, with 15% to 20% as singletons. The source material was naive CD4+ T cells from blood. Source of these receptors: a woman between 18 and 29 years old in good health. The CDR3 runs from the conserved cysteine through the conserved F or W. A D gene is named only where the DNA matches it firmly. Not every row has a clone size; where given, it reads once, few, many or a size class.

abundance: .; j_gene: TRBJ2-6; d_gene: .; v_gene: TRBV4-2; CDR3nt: TGTGCCAGCAGCCAAGAAAAGTACTCTGGGGCCAACGTCCTGACTTTC; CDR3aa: CASSQEKYSGANVLTF
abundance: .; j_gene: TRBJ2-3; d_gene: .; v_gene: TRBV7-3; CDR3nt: TGTGCCAGCAGCTTAGGTCGTGGGGATACGCAGTATTTT; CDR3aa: CASSLGRGDTQYF
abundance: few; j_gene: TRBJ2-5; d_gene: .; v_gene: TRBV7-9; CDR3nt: TGTGCCACCGGGCTGGGTGAGGAGACCCAGTACTTC; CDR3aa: CATGLGEETQYF
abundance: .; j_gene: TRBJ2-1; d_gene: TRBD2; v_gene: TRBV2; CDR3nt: TGTGCCAGCCAGCTAGCGGGAGGGCATAATGAGCAGTTCTTC; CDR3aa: CASQLAGGHNEQFF
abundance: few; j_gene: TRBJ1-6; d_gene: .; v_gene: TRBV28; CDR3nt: TGTGCCAGCAGTTTATTGGGTTCACCCCTCCACTTT; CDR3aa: CASSLLGSPLHF
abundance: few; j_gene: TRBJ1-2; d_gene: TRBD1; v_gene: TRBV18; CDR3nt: TGTGCCAGCTCACCTACCAGGGACAGCTATGGCTACACCTTC; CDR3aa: CASSPTRDSYGYTF
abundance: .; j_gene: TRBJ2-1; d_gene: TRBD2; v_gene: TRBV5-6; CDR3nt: TGTGCCAGCAACGGGGGAGGGCCTACAAATGAGCAGTTCTTC; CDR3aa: CASNGGGPTNEQFF
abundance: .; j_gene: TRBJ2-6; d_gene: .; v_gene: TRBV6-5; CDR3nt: TGTGCCAGCAGCCGCGGACCCTCTGGGGCCAACGTCCTGACTTTC; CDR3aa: CASSRGPSGANVLTF
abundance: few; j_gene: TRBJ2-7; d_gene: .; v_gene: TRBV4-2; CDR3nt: TGTGCCAGCAGCCAAGTGGGTCGAGGGAACGGGTACGAGCAGTACTTC; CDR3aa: CASSQVGRGNGYEQYF
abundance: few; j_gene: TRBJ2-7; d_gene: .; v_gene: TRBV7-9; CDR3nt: TGTGCCAGCAGCCCCCCCGGGTGGCAGGGGAGCTCCTACGAGCAGTACTTC; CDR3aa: CASSPPGWQGSSYEQYF
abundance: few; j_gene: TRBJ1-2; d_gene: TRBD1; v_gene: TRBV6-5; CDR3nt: TGTGCCAGCAGTTACGCCGGGACAGGGAAAGGCTACACCTTC; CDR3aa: CASSYAGTGKGYTF
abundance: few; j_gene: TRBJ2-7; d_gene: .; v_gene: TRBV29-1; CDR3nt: TGCAGCGTTTCGGTTCCCTACGAGCAGTACTTC; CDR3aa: CSVSVPYEQYF
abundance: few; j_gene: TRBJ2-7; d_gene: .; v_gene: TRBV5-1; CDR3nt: TGCGCCAGCAGCTTGGAGGGGGAGCAGTACTTC; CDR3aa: CASSLEGEQYF
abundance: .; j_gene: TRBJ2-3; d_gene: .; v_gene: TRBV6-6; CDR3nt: TGTGCCAGCAGCCGCCCTACCAGCACAGATACGCAGTATTTT; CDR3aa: CASSRPTSTDTQYF
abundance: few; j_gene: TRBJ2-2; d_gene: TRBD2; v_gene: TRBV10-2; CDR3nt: TGCGCCAGCAGCACGACTAGCGGCTACACCGGGGAGCTGTTTTTT; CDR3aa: CASSTTSGYTGELFF
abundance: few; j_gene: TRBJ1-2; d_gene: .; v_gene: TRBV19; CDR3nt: TGTGCCAGTAGTATACGGGACTATGGCTACACCTTC; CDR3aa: CASSIRDYGYTF
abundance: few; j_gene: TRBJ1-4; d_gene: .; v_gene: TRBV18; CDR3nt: TGTGCCAGCTCACCCCCAGCAACTAATGAAAAACTGTTTTTT; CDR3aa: CASSPPATNEKLFF
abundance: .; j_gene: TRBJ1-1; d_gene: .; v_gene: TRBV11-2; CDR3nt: TGTGCCAGCAGCTTAGATGGCAGGGGTGGCACTGAAGCTTTCTTT; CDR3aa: CASSLDGRGGTEAFF
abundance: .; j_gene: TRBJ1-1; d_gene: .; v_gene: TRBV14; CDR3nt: TGTGCCAGCAGCCCACGGGGGCGGGGGACTGAAGCTTTCTTT; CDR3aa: CASSPRGRGTEAFF
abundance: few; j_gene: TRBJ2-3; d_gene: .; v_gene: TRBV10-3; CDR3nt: TGTGCCATCAGTGACAGGGTCACAGATACGCAGTATTTT; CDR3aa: CAISDRVTDTQYF
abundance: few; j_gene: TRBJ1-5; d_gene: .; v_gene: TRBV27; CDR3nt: TGTGCCAGCAGTGAGAGGGGGCAGCCCCAGCATTTT; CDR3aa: CASSERGQPQHF
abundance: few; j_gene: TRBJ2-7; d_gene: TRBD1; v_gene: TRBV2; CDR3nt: TGTGCCAGCACACATGGGACAGGCCCCTACGAGCAGTACTTC; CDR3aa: CASTHGTGPYEQYF
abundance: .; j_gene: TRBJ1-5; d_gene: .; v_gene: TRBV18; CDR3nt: TGTGCCAGCTCACCTCAGGAGAATCAGCCCCAGCATTTT; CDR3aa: CASSPQENQPQHF
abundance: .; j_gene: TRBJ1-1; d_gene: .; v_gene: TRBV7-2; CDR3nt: TGTGCCAGCAGCTTAGGGACTTTTATGAACACTGAAGCTTTCTTT; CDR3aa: CASSLGTFMNTEAFF
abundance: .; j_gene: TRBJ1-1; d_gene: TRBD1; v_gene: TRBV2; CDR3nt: TGTGCCAGCAGTGAGCAGGGGACAGGAAACACTGAAGCTTTCTTT; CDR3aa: CASSEQGTGNTEAFF
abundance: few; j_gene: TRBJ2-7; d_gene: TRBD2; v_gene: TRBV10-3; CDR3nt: TGTGCCATCGATGGCGGGGGGCGATTCGAGCAGTACTTC; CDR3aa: CAIDGGGRFEQYF
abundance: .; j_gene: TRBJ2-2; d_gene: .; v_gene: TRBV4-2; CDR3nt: TGTGCCAGCAGCTCACGACGCGGGGACACCGGGGAGCTGTTTTTT; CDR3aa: CASSSRRGDTGELFF
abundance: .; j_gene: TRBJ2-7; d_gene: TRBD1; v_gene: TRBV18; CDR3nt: TGTGCCAGCTCACACCAGGACAGGGGGGCCTACGAGCAGTACTTC; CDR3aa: CASSHQDRGAYEQYF
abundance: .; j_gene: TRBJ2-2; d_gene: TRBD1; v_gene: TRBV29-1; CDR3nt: TGCAGCGTTAAGGGACAGGCCACCGGGGAGCTGTTTTTT; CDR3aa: CSVKGQATGELFF
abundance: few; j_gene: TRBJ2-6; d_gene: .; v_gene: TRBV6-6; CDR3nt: TGTGCCAGCAAAACCCCATCTGGGGCCAACGTCCTGACTTTC; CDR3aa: CASKTPSGANVLTF
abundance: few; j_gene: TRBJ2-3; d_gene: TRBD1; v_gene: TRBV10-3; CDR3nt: TGTGCCATCAGCGGGGACAGCGATACGCAGTATTTT; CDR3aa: CAISGDSDTQYF
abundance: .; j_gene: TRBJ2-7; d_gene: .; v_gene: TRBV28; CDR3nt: TGTGCCAGCAGTTTATCACTATCAAGGATCTACGAGCAGTACTTC; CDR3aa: CASSLSLSRIYEQYF
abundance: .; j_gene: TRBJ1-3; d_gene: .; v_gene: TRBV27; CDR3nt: TGTGCCAGCAGTTCCATAAGGGGTTCTGGAAACACCATATATTTT; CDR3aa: CASSSIRGSGNTIYF
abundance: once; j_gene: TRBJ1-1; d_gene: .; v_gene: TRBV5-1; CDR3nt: TGCGCCAGCAGCTTGCTAGGACCTAACACTGAAGCTTTCTTT; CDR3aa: CASSLLGPNTEAFF
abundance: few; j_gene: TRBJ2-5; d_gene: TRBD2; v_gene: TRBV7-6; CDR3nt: TGTGCCAGCAGCTTAGGAGTCCGGCTAGCGGGTATGAGGAAACAAGAGACCCAGTACTTC; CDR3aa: CASSLGVRLAGMRKQETQYF